What follows describes a single T cell receptor (beta chain). The target antigen is unknown. The source of the sample is a study of shared clonotypes between healthy human individuals. Study findings and constraints: Represented diversity, genetic and exposure-history alike, was limited by few donors.

In germline, CDR1 is SGDLS, CDR2 YYNGEE. Trimming removed 7 bases at V and 1 base at J, with 11 bases between. The CDR3 sequence is 13 residues long. CD8 cells classed as naive were CD45RO-negative and positively selected for CCR7, excluding terminally differentiated effector memory CD45RA+ cells. Samples underwent the assay at deep level. The table came from immunoSEQ multiplex PCR; TCRdb's copy has only in-frame clones and leaves some out. The sample carries about 2.1 million clones, approximately 94% recorded once. The sequenced material came from naive CD8+ T cells from PBMCs. The rearrangement uses TRBV9 and TRBJ2-5; the D gene is possibly TRBD2 (5 bases). The sequence came from a man younger than 30 in good health. Some clones in this sample may be carry-over from other donors' samples. This CDR3 is CASGTAAQETQYF. CDR3 nucleotides: TGTGCCAGCGGCACAGCGGCCCAAGAGACCCAGTACTTC.